This T cell receptor beta chain was found in a study of cytomegalovirus exposure and HLA in healthy donors. Whole-study results and caveats: The records held CMV serostatus as the only immune exposure information. Later analysis suggested links between common viral pathogens and several top significant clusters.

Regarding this clone: The antigen is undetermined.

CDR3 length: 12 residues. V was cut by 0 bases and J by 12 bases, with 12 bases left in between. Germline V gene lookup returns CDR1 LNHNV and CDR2 YYDKDF (reference sequence). The PCR made use of 60 Vbeta and 13 Jbeta primers. The repertoire was sequenced with immunoSEQ multiplex PCR; TCRdb's copy has only in-frame clones and lacks some. Among around 120,000 clones listed, around 73% were seen once. The sequence was collected from a woman aged 40 to 55 in good health and CMV-seropositive. The J gene is TRBJ2-7, the V gene TRBV15, with D perhaps TRBD1 (6 bases). Sequenced input: PBMCs. This chain's CDR3 is CATSRDTGSLYF. In DNA, the CDR3 is TGTGCCACCAGCAGAGACACAGGGAGTTTGTACTTC.